These T cell receptor beta chains were read from a single sample in a study of cytomegalovirus exposure and HLA in healthy donors. Produced via immunoSEQ multiplex PCR; TCRdb's table is partial and in-frame only. This repertoire shows over 100,000 clones, approximately 72% found once; its top ten account for about 1.5%. Sample: PBMCs. The source is a man younger than 30 in good health and CMV-seronegative. CDR3s include the opening cysteine and the closing phenylalanine or tryptophan. Each record gives: J gene, V gene, CDR3 length, clone size, D gene, CDR3 DNA, CDR3 protein. A D gene is named only where the DNA matches it firmly. The size entry is marked missing in some rows and otherwise reads once, few, many or a size class.

TRBJ2-1	TRBV27	15	NA	NA	TGTGCCAGCAGTTCCCTAGCGATTACCTACAATGAGCAGTTCTTC	CASSSLAITYNEQFF
TRBJ2-2	TRBV2	12	NA	TRBD1	TGTGCCAGCCTAAGGGGGCCCGGGGAGCTGTTTTTT	CASLRGPGELFF
TRBJ2-1	TRBV7-3	13	NA	TRBD2	TGTGCCAGCACCCCGGGGGGTCCAAGTGAGCAGTTCTTC	CASTPGGPSEQFF
TRBJ2-3	TRBV11-3	14	once	NA	TGTGCCAGCAGCTTAGACTATCCGGGAGATACGCAGTATTTT	CASSLDYPGDTQYF
TRBJ2-7	TRBV5-5	16	NA	NA	TGTGCCAGCATCCCGGGGGGCAGGAGTTCCTCCTACGAGCAGTACTTC	CASIPGGRSSSYEQYF
TRBJ1-1	TRBV6-5	14	NA	NA	TGTGCCAGCACCCGGGGAGAGGGGAACACTGAAGCTTTCTTT	CASTRGEGNTEAFF
TRBJ2-7	TRBV15	13	few	NA	TGTGCCACCAGCAGAGTGAGCTTCTACGAGCAGTACTTC	CATSRVSFYEQYF
TRBJ2-7	TRBV30	13	few	TRBD1	TGTGCCTGGAGTCTGGACAGGGCCTACGAGCAGTACTTC	CAWSLDRAYEQYF
TRBJ1-1	TRBV10-3	16	NA	NA	TGTGCCATCAGTAGCATGACATTTGCGTTGGACACTGAAGCTTTCTTT	CAISSMTFALDTEAFF
TRBJ1-3	TRBV7-9	17	NA	TRBD1	TGTGCCAGCAGACCCTCGACAGGGGAGGGAAGTGGAAACACCATATATTTT	CASRPSTGEGSGNTIYF
TRBJ2-7	TRBV10-3	15	few	TRBD1	TGTGCCATAAGTCTTGGACAGGGACGTTCCTACGAGCAGTACTTC	CAISLGQGRSYEQYF
TRBJ1-2	TRBV27	16	few	TRBD1	TGTGCCAGCAGTTTCCTCCTCGACAGGGGGAGAGTAGGCTACACCTTC	CASSFLLDRGRVGYTF
TRBJ2-3	TRBV10-3	15	once	NA	TGTGCCACCCAGCCTCCTGGGACTAGCACAGATACGCAGTATTTT	CATQPPGTSTDTQYF
TRBJ1-3	TRBV6-1	15	NA	TRBD1	TGTGCCAGCAGTCCGGGACAGGTTCCGGGAAACACCATATATTTT	CASSPGQVPGNTIYF
TRBJ2-3	TRBV5-6	16	NA	NA	TGTGCCAGCAGCCCCGTAGGTAGCCCACGCACAGATACGCAGTATTTT	CASSPVGSPRTDTQYF
TRBJ1-2	TRBV19	14	NA	NA	TGTGCCAGTAAGGAGGAGGGGTCGTGGGATGGCTACACCTTC	CASKEEGSWDGYTF
TRBJ1-4	TRBV7-2	15	NA	NA	TGTGCCAGCAGCCTACAGGGATTGGCTAATGAAAAACTGTTTTTT	CASSLQGLANEKLFF
TRBJ1-5	TRBV6-1	16	NA	TRBD1	TGTGCCAGCAGTGAACGGTTGACAGGGCTCAATCAGCCCCAGCATTTT	CASSERLTGLNQPQHF
TRBJ1-4	TRBV7-8	14	few	NA	TGTGCCAGCAGCTTCGCCAGGGTGGGGGAAAAACTGTTTTTT	CASSFARVGEKLFF
TRBJ2-7	TRBV5-8	15	NA	TRBD1	TGTGCCAGCAGCCAGGGGGGACAGGGGTCCTACGAGCAGTACTTC	CASSQGGQGSYEQYF
TRBJ1-1	TRBV9	16	NA	NA	TGTGCCAGCAATGGGATAAAGACGGACTTGGTGCTTGAAGCTTTCTTT	CASNGIKTDLVLEAFF
TRBJ2-1	TRBV27	14	NA	NA	TGTGCCAGCACCCGTGGAGGAATTTGGAGTGAGCAGTTCTTC	CASTRGGIWSEQFF
TRBJ1-1	TRBV6-1	16	NA	NA	TGTGCCAGCAGTGAAGCTGAGACTAGACTTCTTACTGAAGCTTTCTTT	CASSEAETRLLTEAFF
TRBJ1-5	TRBV6-1	14	few	NA	TGTGCCACCAACCCAACAGGGTCAAATCAGCCCCAGCATTTT	CATNPTGSNQPQHF
TRBJ2-5	TRBV5-1	17	NA	TRBD2	TGCGCCAGCACCCCCCTCAGCGGGGAGATCTTCCAAGAGACCCAGTACTTC	CASTPLSGEIFQETQYF
TRBJ2-2	TRBV14	14	few	NA	TGTGCCAGCAGCCGCAGTGCGGGACGCGGGGAGCTGTTTTTT	CASSRSAGRGELFF
TRBJ2-5	TRBV7-2	15	NA	NA	TGTGCCAGCAGCTTCAGGCCAGCCGAACAAGAGACCCAGTACTTC	CASSFRPAEQETQYF
TRBJ2-1	TRBV28	16	NA	TRBD1	TGTGCCAGCAGTGTTACCGGACAGGGCTCCTACAATGAGCAGTTCTTC	CASSVTGQGSYNEQFF
TRBJ1-1	TRBV6-1	11	few	NA	TGTGCCAGCAGTGAATGGAGTGAAGCTTTCTTT	CASSEWSEAFF
TRBJ2-7	TRBV5-1	14	NA	TRBD1	TGCGCCAGCAGCTTGGAGGGGACAGCCTACGAGCAGTACTTC	CASSLEGTAYEQYF
TRBJ1-2	TRBV25-1	16	NA	TRBD1	TGTGCCAGCAGTACGTCTTCCGGGACAGGGGGCGATGGCTACACCTTC	CASSTSSGTGGDGYTF
TRBJ2-7	TRBV4-1	15	NA	TRBD1	TGCGCCAGCAGCCAAGGGACAGGGCCTACCTACGAGCAGTACTTC	CASSQGTGPTYEQYF
TRBJ2-3	TRBV6-1	15	NA	TRBD2	TGTGCCAGCAGTGAGGGACTAGGGTACTTGAATACGCAGTATTTT	CASSEGLGYLNTQYF
TRBJ1-5	TRBV19	15	few	TRBD1	TGTGCCAGTAGTATGAGGGGGCCTAGCAATCAGCCCCAGCATTTT	CASSMRGPSNQPQHF
TRBJ1-3	TRBV6-1	17	few	NA	TGTGCCAGCAGTGAATTGCTGAGGAGGGTCTCTGGAAACACCATATATTTT	CASSELLRRVSGNTIYF
TRBJ1-5	TRBV27	14	NA	NA	TGTGCCAGCAGTTTTACAGGCTTTACTCGGCCCCAGCATTTT	CASSFTGFTRPQHF
TRBJ1-2	TRBV27	14	NA	NA	TGTGCCAGCAGTTTGGTTCGGGGATTGAATGGCTACACCTTC	CASSLVRGLNGYTF
TRBJ2-3	TRBV29-1	13	NA	TRBD2	TGCAGCGTTGAGGGTGGGGGGGGAGATACGCAGTATTTT	CSVEGGGGDTQYF
TRBJ1-2	TRBV28	13	NA	TRBD1	TGTGCCAGCTCTCCTCAGGGGGCGGGAGGCTACACCTTC	CASSPQGAGGYTF
TRBJ2-7	TRBV18	15	NA	NA	TGTCCCAGCTCACCACCGCTGGGGGCAGTCCGCGAGCAGTACTTC	CPSSPPLGAVREQYF
TRBJ2-4	TRBV10-2	16	few	TRBD1	TGCGCCAGCGCCAGACAGGGGGCCTCGGCCAAAAACATTCAGTACTTC	CASARQGASAKNIQYF
TRBJ2-7	TRBV5-6	14	NA	TRBD1	TGTGCCAGCAGCACAGGGACAGGGCTCAACGAGCAGTACTTC	CASSTGTGLNEQYF
TRBJ1-3	TRBV29-1	16	once	NA	TGCAGCGTTGGGAAATCGGACATAAGCTCTGGAAACACCATATATTTT	CSVGKSDISSGNTIYF
TRBJ1-1	TRBV27	14	NA	TRBD1	TGTGCCAGCGGACTCAACAGGGGCGCCACTGAAGCTTTCTTT	CASGLNRGATEAFF
TRBJ2-7	TRBV27	14	few	NA	TGTGCCAGCAGTTGGCAGGGGGGTACCTACGAGCAGTACTTC	CASSWQGGTYEQYF